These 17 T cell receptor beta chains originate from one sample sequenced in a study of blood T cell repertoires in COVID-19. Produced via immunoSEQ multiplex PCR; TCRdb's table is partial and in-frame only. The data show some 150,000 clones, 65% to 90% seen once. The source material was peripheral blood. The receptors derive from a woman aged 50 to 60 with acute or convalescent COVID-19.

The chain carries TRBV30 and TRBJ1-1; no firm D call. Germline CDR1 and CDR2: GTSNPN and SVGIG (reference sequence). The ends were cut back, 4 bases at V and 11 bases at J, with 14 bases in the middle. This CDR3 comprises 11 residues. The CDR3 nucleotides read TGTGCCTGGAATGAATTGGGGAGCGCTTTCTTT. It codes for CAWNELGSAFF.

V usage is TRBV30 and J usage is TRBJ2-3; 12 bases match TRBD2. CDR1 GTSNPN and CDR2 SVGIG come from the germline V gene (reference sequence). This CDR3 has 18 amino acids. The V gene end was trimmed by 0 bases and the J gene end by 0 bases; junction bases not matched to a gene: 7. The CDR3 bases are TGTGCCTGGAGTGTAGGCCGGCTAGCGGGAGGGAGCACAGATACGCAGTATTTT. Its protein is CAWSVGRLAGGSTDTQYF.

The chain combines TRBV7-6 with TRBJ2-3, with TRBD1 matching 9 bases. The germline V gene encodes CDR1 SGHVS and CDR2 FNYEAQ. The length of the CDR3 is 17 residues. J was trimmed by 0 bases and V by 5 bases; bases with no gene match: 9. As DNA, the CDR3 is TGTGCCAGCAGCCCCACCTGGGGACAGGGAAGCACAGATACGCAGTATTTT. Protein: CASSPTWGQGSTDTQYF.

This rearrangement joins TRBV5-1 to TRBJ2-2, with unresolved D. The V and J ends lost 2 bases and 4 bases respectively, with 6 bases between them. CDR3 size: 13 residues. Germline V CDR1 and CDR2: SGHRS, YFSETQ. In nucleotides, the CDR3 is TGCGCCAGCAGCTTAAGAGCCACCGGGGAGCTGTTTTTT. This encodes CASSLRATGELFF.

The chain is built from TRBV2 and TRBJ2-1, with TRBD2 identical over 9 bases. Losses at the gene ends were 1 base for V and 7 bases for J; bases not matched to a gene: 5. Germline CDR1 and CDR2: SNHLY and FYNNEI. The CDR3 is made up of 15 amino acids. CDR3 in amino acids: CASSEGAGGSNEQFF. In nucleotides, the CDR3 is TGTGCCAGCAGTGAAGGGGCGGGAGGGAGTAATGAGCAGTTCTTC.

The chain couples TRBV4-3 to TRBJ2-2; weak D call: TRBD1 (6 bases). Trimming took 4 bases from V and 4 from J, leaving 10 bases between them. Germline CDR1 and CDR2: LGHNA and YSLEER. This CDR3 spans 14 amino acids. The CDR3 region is CASSLQGRTGELFF. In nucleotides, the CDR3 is TGCGCCAGCAGCCTCCAGGGGCGCACCGGGGAGCTGTTTTTT.

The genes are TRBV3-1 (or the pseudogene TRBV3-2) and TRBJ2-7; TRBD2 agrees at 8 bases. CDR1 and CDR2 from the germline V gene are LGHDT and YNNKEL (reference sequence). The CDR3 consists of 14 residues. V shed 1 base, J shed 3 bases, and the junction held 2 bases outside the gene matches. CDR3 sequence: CASSQAGGVYEQYF. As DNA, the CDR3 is TGTGCCAGCAGCCAAGCGGGGGGGGTCTACGAGCAGTACTTC.

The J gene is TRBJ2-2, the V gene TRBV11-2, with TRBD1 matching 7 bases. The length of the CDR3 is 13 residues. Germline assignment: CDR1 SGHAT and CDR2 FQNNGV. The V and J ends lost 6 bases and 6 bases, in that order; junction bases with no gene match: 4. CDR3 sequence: CASSPTGAGELFF. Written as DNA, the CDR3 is TGTGCCAGCAGTCCCACAGGGGCCGGGGAGCTGTTTTTT.

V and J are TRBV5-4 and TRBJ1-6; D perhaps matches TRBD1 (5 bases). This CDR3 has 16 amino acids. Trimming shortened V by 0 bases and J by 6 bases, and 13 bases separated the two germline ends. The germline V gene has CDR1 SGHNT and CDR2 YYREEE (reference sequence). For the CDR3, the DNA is TGTGCCAGCAGCTTGGAACAGGCAATTCCTAATTCACCCCTCCACTTT. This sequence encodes CASSLEQAIPNSPLHF.

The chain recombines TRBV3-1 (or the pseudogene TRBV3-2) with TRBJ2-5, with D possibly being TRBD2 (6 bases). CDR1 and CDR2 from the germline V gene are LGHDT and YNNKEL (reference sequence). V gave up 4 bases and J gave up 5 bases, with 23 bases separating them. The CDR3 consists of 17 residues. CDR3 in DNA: TGTGCCAGCAGCCCCTCTAGCGCCTTGGAAGGGAGGGAGACCCAGTACTTC. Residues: CASSPSSALEGRETQYF.

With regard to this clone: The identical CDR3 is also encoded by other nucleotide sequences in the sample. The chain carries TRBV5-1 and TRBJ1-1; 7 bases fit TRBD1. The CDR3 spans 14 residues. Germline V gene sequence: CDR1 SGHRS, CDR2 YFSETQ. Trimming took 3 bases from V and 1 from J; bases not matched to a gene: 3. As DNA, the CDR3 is TGCGCCAGCAGCTCCCAGGGGGGGAACACTGAAGCTTTCTTT. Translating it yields CASSSQGGNTEAFF.

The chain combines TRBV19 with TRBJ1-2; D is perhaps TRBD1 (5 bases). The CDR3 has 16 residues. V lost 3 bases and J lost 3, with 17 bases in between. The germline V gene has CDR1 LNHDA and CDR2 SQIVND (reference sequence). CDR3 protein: CASSIGGERPHYGYTF. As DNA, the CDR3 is TGTGCCAGTAGTATTGGGGGGGAAAGGCCTCACTATGGCTACACCTTC.

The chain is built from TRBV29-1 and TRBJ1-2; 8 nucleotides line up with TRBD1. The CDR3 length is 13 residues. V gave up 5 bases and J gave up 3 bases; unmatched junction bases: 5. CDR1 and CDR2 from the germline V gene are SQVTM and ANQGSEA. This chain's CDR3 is CSVSGGGDYGYTF. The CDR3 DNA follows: TGCAGCGTTTCAGGGGGCGGAGACTATGGCTACACCTTC.

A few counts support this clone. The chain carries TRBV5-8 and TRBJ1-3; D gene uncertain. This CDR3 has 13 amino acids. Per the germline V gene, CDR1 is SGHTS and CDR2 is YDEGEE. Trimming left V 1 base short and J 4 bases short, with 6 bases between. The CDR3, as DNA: TGTGCCAGCAGCTTGACTTCAGGAAACACCATATATTTT. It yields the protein CASSLTSGNTIYF.

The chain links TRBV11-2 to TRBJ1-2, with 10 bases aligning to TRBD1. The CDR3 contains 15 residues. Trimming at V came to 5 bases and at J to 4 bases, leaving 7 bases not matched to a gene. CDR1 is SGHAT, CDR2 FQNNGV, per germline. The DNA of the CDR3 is TGTGCCAGCAGCCAAGACAGGGGGCGTACCTATGGCTACACCTTC. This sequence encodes CASSQDRGRTYGYTF.

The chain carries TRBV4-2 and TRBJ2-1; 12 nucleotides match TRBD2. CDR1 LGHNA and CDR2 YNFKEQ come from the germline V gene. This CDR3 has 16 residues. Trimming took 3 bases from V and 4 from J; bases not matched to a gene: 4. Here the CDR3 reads CASSHLAGGGYNEQFF. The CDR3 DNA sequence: TGTGCCAGCAGCCACCTAGCGGGAGGGGGGTACAATGAGCAGTTCTTC.

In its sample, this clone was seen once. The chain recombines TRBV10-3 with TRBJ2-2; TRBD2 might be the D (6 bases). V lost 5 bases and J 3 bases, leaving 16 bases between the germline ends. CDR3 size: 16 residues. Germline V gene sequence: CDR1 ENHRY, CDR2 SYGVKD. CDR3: CAISSSGTSYTGELFF. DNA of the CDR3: TGTGCCATCAGTTCTTCCGGGACTTCTTACACCGGGGAGCTGTTTTTT.